The clone carrying this T cell receptor beta chain came up many times. The CDR3 is 13 residues long. V trimming: 6 bases; J trimming: 1 base; junction bases outside the gene matches: 2. CDR1 is ENHRY, CDR2 SYGVKD, per germline. TCRdb re-derived calls from the RT-PCR reads in MiXCR, one entry per CDR3 protein. The sample holds hundreds of thousands of distinct CDR3 sequences; 14% are singletons and the top ten take around 3.3%. The sequence derives from a female donor in good health, serving as a healthy control. The chain links TRBV10-3 to TRBJ1-1, with 7 bases matching TRBD1. Sequenced: memory CD4+ T cells from blood. The CDR3 region is CAIRGTANTEAFF. The CDR3 DNA is TGTGCCATCAGGGGGACAGCGAACACTGAAGCTTTCTTT.